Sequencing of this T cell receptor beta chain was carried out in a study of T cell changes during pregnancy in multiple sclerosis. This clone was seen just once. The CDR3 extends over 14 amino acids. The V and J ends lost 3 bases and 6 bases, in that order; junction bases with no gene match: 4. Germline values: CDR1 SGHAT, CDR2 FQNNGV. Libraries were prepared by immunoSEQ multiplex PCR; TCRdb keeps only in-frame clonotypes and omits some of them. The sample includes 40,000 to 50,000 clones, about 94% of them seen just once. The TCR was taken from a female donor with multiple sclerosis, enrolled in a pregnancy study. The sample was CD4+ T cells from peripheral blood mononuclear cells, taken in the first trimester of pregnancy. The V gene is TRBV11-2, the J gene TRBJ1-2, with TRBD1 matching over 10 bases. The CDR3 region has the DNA TGTGCCAGCAGCTTCGGACAGGGGGTTGATGGCTACACCTTC. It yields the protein CASSFGQGVDGYTF.